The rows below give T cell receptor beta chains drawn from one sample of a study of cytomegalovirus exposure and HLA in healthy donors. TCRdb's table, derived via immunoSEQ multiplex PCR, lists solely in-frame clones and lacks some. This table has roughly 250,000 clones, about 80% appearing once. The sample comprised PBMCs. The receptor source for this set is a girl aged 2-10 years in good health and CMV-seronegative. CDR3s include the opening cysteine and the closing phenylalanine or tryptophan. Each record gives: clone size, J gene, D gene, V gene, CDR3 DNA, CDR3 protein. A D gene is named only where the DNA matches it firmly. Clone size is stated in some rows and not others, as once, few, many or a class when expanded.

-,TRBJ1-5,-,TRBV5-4,TGTGCCAGCAGCTTTAGCGTTGGGGGGGAGGGGCAGCCCCAGCATTTT,CASSFSVGGEGQPQHF
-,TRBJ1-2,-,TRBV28,TGTGCCTCCCACCGCGGGCGGAACTATGGCTACACCTTC,CASHRGRNYGYTF
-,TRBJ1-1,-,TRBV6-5,TGTGCCAGCAGTTACTCCCAGATGAACACTGAAGCTTTCTTT,CASSYSQMNTEAFF
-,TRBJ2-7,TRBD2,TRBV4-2,TGTGCCAGCAGCCAGCTAGCGGGGGGATACGAGCAGTACTTC,CASSQLAGGYEQYF
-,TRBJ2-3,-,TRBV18,TGTGCCAGCTCATATTCTAGCACAGATACGCAGTATTTT,CASSYSSTDTQYF
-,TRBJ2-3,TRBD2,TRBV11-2,TGTGCCAGCAGCCTTAGCGGGAGCACAGATACGCAGTATTTT,CASSLSGSTDTQYF
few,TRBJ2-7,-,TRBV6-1,TGTGCCAGCAGTGATCCCCGGGCAGGGTTCTACTACGAGCAGTACTTC,CASSDPRAGFYYEQYF
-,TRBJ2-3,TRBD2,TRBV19,TGTGCCAGTAGTCCCTATAGCGGGCCCGGGGATACGCAGTATTTT,CASSPYSGPGDTQYF
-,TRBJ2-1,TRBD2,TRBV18,TGTGCCAGCTCAGAGATCGGGACTAGCGGGAGAGGTGAGCAGTTCTTC,CASSEIGTSGRGEQFF
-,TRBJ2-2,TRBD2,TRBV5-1,TGCGCCAGCAGCTTGGCGACTAGCGGGAACACCGGGGAGCTGTTTTTT,CASSLATSGNTGELFF
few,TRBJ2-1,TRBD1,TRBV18,TGTGCCAGCTCTTTACAGGGGAAAGGCTCCTACAATGAGCAGTTCTTC,CASSLQGKGSYNEQFF
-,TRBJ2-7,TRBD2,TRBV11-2,TGTGCCAGCAGAGGGACTAGCGGGAGGGCCTCCTACGAGCAGTACTTC,CASRGTSGRASYEQYF
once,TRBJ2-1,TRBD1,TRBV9,TGTGCCAGCAGCGAGACAGGGTTTGTGTACAATGAGCAGTTCTTC,CASSETGFVYNEQFF
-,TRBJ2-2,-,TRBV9,TGTGCCAGCAGCGTAGAACTCACCGGGGAGCTGTTTTTT,CASSVELTGELFF
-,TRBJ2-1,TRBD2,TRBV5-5,TGTGCCAGCAGCCAAAGACTAGCGGGGTACAATGAGCAGTTCTTC,CASSQRLAGYNEQFF
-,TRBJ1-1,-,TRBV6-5,TGTGCCAGCAGTTATGTAGGACGCGGGAGCGGCACTGAAGCTTTCTTT,CASSYVGRGSGTEAFF
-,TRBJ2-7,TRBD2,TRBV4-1,TGCGCCAGCAGTCACACTAGCGGGAGCTCCTACGAGCAGTACTTC,CASSHTSGSSYEQYF
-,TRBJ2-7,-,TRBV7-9,TGTGCCAGCAGCTTAGGACGGGGGTGGGGCGCCGAGCAGTACTTC,CASSLGRGWGAEQYF
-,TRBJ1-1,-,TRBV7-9,TGTTCCAGCACCCCATCGGACTTACTCACTGAAGCTTTCTTT,CSSTPSDLLTEAFF
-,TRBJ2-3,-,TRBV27,TGTGCCAGCAGTTTATCTCCTAGGAGCACAGATACGCAGTATTTT,CASSLSPRSTDTQYF
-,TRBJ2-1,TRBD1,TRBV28,TGTGCCAGCAGTCCCCGACAGGGCGGCTACAATGAGCAGTTCTTC,CASSPRQGGYNEQFF
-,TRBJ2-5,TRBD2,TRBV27,TGTGCCAGCAGTTTAGTTTGGTTAGCGGGAGGAATGCACCAAGAGACCCAGTACTTC,CASSLVWLAGGMHQETQYF
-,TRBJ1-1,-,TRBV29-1,TGCAGCGTTCGAGACACTGAAGCTTTCTTT,CSVRDTEAFF
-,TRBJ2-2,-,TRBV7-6,TGTGCCAGCAGCTTAAAATTTAGTGGCCGGAGGGGTCCGAACACCGGGGAGCTGTTTTTT,CASSLKFSGRRGPNTGELFF
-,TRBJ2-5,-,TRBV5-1,TGCGCCAGCAGCTTGGGGCAGAAAGAGACCCAGTACTTC,CASSLGQKETQYF